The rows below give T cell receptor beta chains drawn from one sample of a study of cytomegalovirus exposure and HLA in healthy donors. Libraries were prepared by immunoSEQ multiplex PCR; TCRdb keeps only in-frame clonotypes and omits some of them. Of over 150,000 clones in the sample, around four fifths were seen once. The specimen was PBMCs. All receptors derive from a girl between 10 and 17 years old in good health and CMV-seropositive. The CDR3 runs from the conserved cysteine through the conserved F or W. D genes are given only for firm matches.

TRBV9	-	CASSVDGGRVNTEAFF
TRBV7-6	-	CASSPTVNTEAFF
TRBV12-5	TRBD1	CASGRQGMTEAFF
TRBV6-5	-	CASSYSIWALAGELFF
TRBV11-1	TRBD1	CASSPGTGPDTEAFF
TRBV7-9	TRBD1	CASSGTGLRKLFF
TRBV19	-	CASSITGTGGTEAFF
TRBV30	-	CAWSQYPPVVRTEAFF
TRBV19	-	CASSPSSREAVQPQHF
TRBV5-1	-	CASSLRTANYGYTF
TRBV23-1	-	CASSQSDGLYGYTF
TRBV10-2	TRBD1	CASRGQGNSPLHF
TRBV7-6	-	CASSLAHSLSSTDTQYF
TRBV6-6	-	CASSYGGVEAFF
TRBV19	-	CASSAQHRDGVAFF
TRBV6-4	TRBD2	CASSDYGGGAYEQFF
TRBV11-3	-	CASTQGSGANVLTF
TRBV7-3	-	CASSYRRGAGYGYTF
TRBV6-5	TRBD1	CASKMGQPYGYTF
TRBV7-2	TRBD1	CASSFLLQGGREKLFF
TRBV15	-	CATSPGGAGDTQYF
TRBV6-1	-	CASSPRGEYDEQFF
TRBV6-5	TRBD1	CASSRQGATGYTF
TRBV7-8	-	CASSGGAFDEQFF
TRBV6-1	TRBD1	CASSDGDRGLGYTF
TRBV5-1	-	CASSLVYRGTDNTEAFF
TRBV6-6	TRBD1	CASSYSRTGGKGEQFF
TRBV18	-	CASSPPSGRETQYF
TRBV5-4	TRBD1	CASSRGQENYGYTF
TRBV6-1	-	CASSQEAVYF
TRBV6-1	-	CASSEGAGPNEQYF
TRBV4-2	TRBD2	CASSQQLAGVADTQYF
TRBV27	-	CASSFFQGLNTGELFF
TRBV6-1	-	CASREGPLRNEQFF
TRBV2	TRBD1	CASGGQGGNTEAFF
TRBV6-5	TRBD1	CASSLGTVQETQYF
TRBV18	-	CASSPVGGTEAFF
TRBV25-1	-	CASSESGDTEAFF
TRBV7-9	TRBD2	CATGLAYNEQFF
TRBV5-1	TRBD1	CASSAQGAYSYNSPLHF
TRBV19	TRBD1	CASSPEAGTGYNEQFF
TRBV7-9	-	CASSFLLNTEAFF
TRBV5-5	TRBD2	CASSLAPSGGQETQYF
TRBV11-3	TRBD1	CASSSNRGNTEAFF
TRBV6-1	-	CASSVGTPNSYEQYF
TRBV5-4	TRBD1	CASSLPGGNEQYF
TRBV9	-	CASSSLSGGPGNTIYF
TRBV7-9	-	CASRGGSGNTIYF
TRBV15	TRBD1	CATSRRTGGDEKLFF